This T cell receptor (beta chain) was retrieved from a study of cytomegalovirus exposure and HLA in healthy donors. Whole-study results and caveats: Other equally common chains were less clonally expanded than HLA-associated TCR beta chains, a later analysis showed. Differences between HLA loci emerged in a later analysis of TCR association rates, with DRB1 most and HLA-C fewest.

Primers: 60 Vbeta forward and 13 Jbeta reverse. The table came from immunoSEQ multiplex PCR; TCRdb's copy has only in-frame clones and leaves some out. The sample lists approximately 160,000 clones; about 64% were seen once. Notes on this clone: The antigen remains undetermined.

Sampled while nominally healthy, donors likely had unrecorded immune exposures. The TCR comes from a woman younger than 45 in good health and CMV-seropositive. Input material: PBMCs.

The CDR3 region has the DNA TGCGCCAGCAGCCCCCCGGGGGGTTTCGGCTCCTACGAGCAGTACTTC. Translating it yields CASSPPGGFGSYEQYF. The J gene is TRBJ2-7, the V gene TRBV4-1; 7 bases line up with TRBD2. In germline, CDR1 is MGHRA, CDR2 YSYEKL. V trimming: 4 bases; J trimming: 0 bases; junction bases outside the gene matches: 9. The CDR3 extends over 16 amino acids.